The 27 T cell receptor beta chains listed next were all sequenced from one sample in a study of CD8+ T cells in alopecia areata. Following RNA extraction, reverse transcription yielded cDNA that acted as the sequencing template. This table comes from immunoSEQ multiplex PCR, and its TCRdb copy is limited to in-frame clones, with some not included. The sample carries over 150,000 clones, 50% to 70% recorded once. This specimen was CD4+ T cells sorted from blood, taken at week 0. These receptor sequences come from a human donor with alopecia areata.

This clone was seen a single time. The rearrangement links TRBV29-1 to TRBJ2-2; D may be TRBD2 (6 bases). V was clipped by 7 bases and J by 0 bases, with 21 bases between them. From germline, CDR1 is SQVTM and CDR2 ANQGSEA. This CDR3 has 17 residues. CDR3 sequence (DNA): TGCAGCGCTCTAACGGAGGGGCTATGGGCGAACACCGGGGAGCTGTTTTTT. It encodes CSALTEGLWANTGELFF.

V gene TRBV5-1 combines with J gene TRBJ2-7; 8 bases fit TRBD2. V lost 4 bases to trimming and J lost 5 bases; unmatched junction nucleotides: 5. Germline CDR1 and CDR2: SGHRS and YFSETQ. This CDR3 is built from 13 residues. CDR3 region: CASSTRTSNEQYF. The CDR3 bases are TGCGCCAGCAGCACCCGGACTAGCAACGAGCAGTACTTC.

The V call is TRBV19, the J call TRBJ2-2; no clear D gene. CDR3 length equals 12 residues. Trimming shortened V by 3 bases and J by 6 bases, and 5 bases separated the two germline ends. CDR1 and CDR2 from the germline V gene are LNHDA and SQIVND (reference sequence). The DNA of the CDR3 is TGTGCCAGTAGTATCCAGTCCGGGGAGCTGTTTTTT. Translation: CASSIQSGELFF.

The CDR3 bases are TGTGCTAGTGGGGACAGGGGCACCGGGGAGCTGTTTTTT. Translated, it gives CASGDRGTGELFF. This rearrangement joins TRBV12-5 to TRBJ2-2; the match to TRBD1 covers 9 bases. There are 13 residues in the CDR3. The V gene end was trimmed by 6 bases and the J gene end by 4 bases; junction bases not matched to a gene: 0. Germline loops: CDR1 LGHNT, CDR2 FRNRAP.

This clone is a singleton in its sample. The chain links TRBV5-4 to TRBJ2-5, with 8 bases aligning to TRBD2. V gave up 7 bases and J gave up 10 bases; unmatched junction bases: 30. Looked up from germline, CDR1 is SGHNT and CDR2 is YYREEE (reference sequence). CDR3 size: 19 residues. The CDR3 spells CASRAAQRGSRGVKSGQYF. CDR3 nucleotide sequence: TGTGCCAGCCGAGCTGCCCAGCGGGGGAGCCGGGGGGTCAAGAGCGGCCAGTACTTC.

The J gene is TRBJ2-1, the V gene TRBV29-1; no firm D call. Germline V gene data show CDR1 as SQVTM and CDR2 as ANQGSEA. V lost 3 bases, J lost 6 bases, and 12 bases lay in between. This CDR3 region has 13 residues. CDR3 region: CSVDGNLPNEQFF. The CDR3 DNA reads as TGCAGCGTTGACGGCAATCTCCCCAATGAGCAGTTCTTC.

V usage is TRBV4-1 and J usage is TRBJ1-4; a weak D match, TRBD1 (5 bases). The germline gives CDR1 MGHRA, CDR2 YSYEKL. V shed 0 bases and J shed 8 bases, with 16 bases lying between them. This CDR3 region has 16 residues. The CDR3 region is CASSQDHPGTGEKLFF. Here the CDR3 DNA reads TGCGCCAGCAGCCAAGATCACCCGGGGACGGGGGAAAAACTGTTTTTT.

The chain is built from TRBV4-1 and TRBJ2-3, with 8 positions matching TRBD2. The CDR3 is 16 residues long. The V segment lost 4 bases and the J segment 3 bases; nucleotides outside the gene matches: 9. Germline loops: CDR1 MGHRA, CDR2 YSYEKL. The CDR3 DNA follows: TGCGCCAGCAGCCCTCGTCTGGCGGGGGGTACAGATACGCAGTATTTT. Its protein product is CASSPRLAGGTDTQYF.

This chain uses TRBV30 with TRBJ1-1; no clear D. CDR1 GTSNPN and CDR2 SVGIG come from the germline V gene (reference sequence). Between the trimmed V and J ends, which lost 4 bases and 1 base, there was a span of 7 bases. This CDR3 region has 12 residues. The CDR3 is CAWKSRNTEAFF. The CDR3, as DNA: TGTGCCTGGAAATCAAGGAACACTGAAGCTTTCTTT.

This chain uses TRBV7-2 with TRBJ1-2; 9 nucleotides line up with TRBD1. The CDR3 is 15 residues long. The trim removed 2 bases at V and 7 bases at J, leaving 8 bases unmatched. Germline V gene sequence: CDR1 SGHTA, CDR2 FQGNSA. The CDR3 is CASSLLLDRGSGYTF. For the CDR3, the DNA is TGTGCCAGCAGCTTATTGCTGGACAGGGGCTCTGGCTACACCTTC.

This rearrangement joins TRBV27 to TRBJ2-7; perhaps D is TRBD1 or TRBD2 (5 bases each). V lost 5 bases and J lost 4, with 12 bases in between. Germline loops: CDR1 MNHEY, CDR2 SMNVEV (reference sequence). CDR3 length: 13 residues. CDR3: CASSPRDGYEQYF. The CDR3 nucleotides are TGTGCCAGCAGTCCCCGGGACGGATACGAGCAGTACTTC.

The J gene is TRBJ2-3, the V gene TRBV7-2; D is possibly TRBD2 (6 bases). The CDR3 has 14 residues. CDR1 SGHTA and CDR2 FQGNSA come from the germline V gene. V dropped 1 base and J dropped 8 bases, with 13 bases sitting between them. CDR3 amino acids: CASSLGSAGSTQYF. In nucleotides, the CDR3 is TGTGCCAGCAGCTTAGGATCTGCGGGGTCTACGCAGTATTTT.

The chain couples TRBV27 to TRBJ1-1; D not resolved. CDR1 is MNHEY and CDR2 is SMNVEV in the germline V gene (reference sequence). This CDR3 spans 13 amino acids. The germline V and J ends were trimmed by 5 bases and 5 bases, with 12 bases remaining between them. CDR3 sequence (DNA): TGTGCCAGCAGTAAAGAGGGATGGACTGAAGCTTTCTTT. It yields the protein CASSKEGWTEAFF.

The rearrangement links TRBV7-8 to TRBJ2-7, with no clear D. V was trimmed by 5 bases and J by 4 bases, leaving 6 bases between them. The CDR3 extends over 11 amino acids. Germline CDR1 and CDR2: SGHVS and FQNEAQ. As DNA, the CDR3 is TGTGCCAGCAGCCCCCGATACGAGCAGTACTTC. The encoded protein is CASSPRYEQYF.

The gene calls are TRBV29-1 and TRBJ1-6, with D perhaps matching TRBD1 (5 bases). The V and J ends lost 4 bases and 7 bases respectively, with 14 bases between them. The V gene's germline CDR1 is SQVTM and CDR2 ANQGSEA. This CDR3 spans 14 amino acids. The chain's CDR3 is CSVVGVRGNSPLHF. As DNA, the CDR3 is TGCAGCGTTGTAGGGGTAAGAGGAAATTCACCCCTCCACTTT.

The chain joins TRBV7-2 to TRBJ2-1; 11 bases map to TRBD2. Germline CDR1 SGHTA, CDR2 FQGNSA. The CDR3 runs 15 residues. The J segment lost 7 bases and the V segment lost 2 bases, leaving 4 bases of the junction unmatched. The CDR3 bases are TGTGCCAGCAGCTTATTCACTAGCGGGGGTAATGAGCAGTTCTTC. It is translated as CASSLFTSGGNEQFF.

V is TRBV7-9 and J is TRBJ1-2; unclear D gene. The CDR3 is made up of 14 amino acids. Germline V lookup: CDR1 SEHNR, CDR2 FQNEAQ (reference sequence). Trimming pared 3 bases from V and 3 bases from J, leaving 11 bases between. The CDR3 nucleotides are TGTGCCAGCAGCTTTGAAGGGAGGGACTATGGCTACACCTTC. Amino acid sequence: CASSFEGRDYGYTF.

The rearrangement uses TRBV29-1 and TRBJ1-5; D remains ambiguous. V gave up 3 bases and J gave up 0 bases, with 12 bases separating them. CDR3 length: 15 residues. Germline-derived CDR1 and CDR2 are SQVTM and ANQGSEA. The CDR3 coding sequence is TGCAGCGTTGAGTTCCAGACTAATAGCAATCAGCCCCAGCATTTT. It translates to CSVEFQTNSNQPQHF. Drawing the rest from reference TRBV29-1 and TRBJ1-5, the complete variable domain is SAVISQKPSRDICQRGTSLTIQCQVDSQVTMMFWYRQQPGQSLTLIATANQGSEATYESGFVIDKFPISRPNLTFSTLTVSNMSPEDSSIYLCSVEFQTNSNQPQHFGDGTRLSIL.

This clone was detected a few times. The CDR3 nucleotides are TGTGCTAGTGGTCCGTCGGTAGGTTCAATCGATGGCTACACCTTC. This gives the protein CASGPSVGSIDGYTF. The rearrangement joins TRBV12-5 to TRBJ1-2, with D unresolved. V shed 5 bases and J shed 6 bases, with 19 bases lying between them. The germline V gene has CDR1 LGHNT and CDR2 FRNRAP. This CDR3 has 15 amino acids. Full variable domain (rest looked up from reference TRBV12-5 and TRBJ1-2): DARVTQTPRHKVTEMGQEVTMRCQPILGHNTVFWYRQTMMQGLELLAYFRNRAPLDDSGMPKDRFSAEMPDATLATLKIQPSEPRDSAVYFCASGPSVGSIDGYTFGSGTRLTVV.

CDR3 amino acids: CASNLNPGANVLTF. CDR3 nucleotides: TGTGCCAGCAACCTTAACCCTGGGGCCAACGTCCTGACTTTC. V gene TRBV7-8 combines with J gene TRBJ2-6, with no clear D. The ends were cut back, 7 bases at V and 2 bases at J, with 9 bases in the middle. The CDR3 runs 14 residues. From germline, CDR1 is SGHVS and CDR2 FQNEAQ.

This rearrangement joins TRBV15 to TRBJ2-1, with 8 bases matching TRBD1. The CDR3 contains 15 residues. The germline gives CDR1 LNHNV, CDR2 YYDKDF (reference sequence). V gave up 5 bases and J gave up 1 base; unmatched junction bases: 4. CDR3 DNA: TGTGCCACCAGCCCTCGGACAGGGTCCTACAATGAGCAGTTCTTC. It translates to CATSPRTGSYNEQFF.

The chain employs TRBV2 and TRBJ2-7, with D perhaps TRBD1 (6 bases). The germline CDR1 and CDR2 sequences are SNHLY and FYNNEI. The CDR3 sequence is 12 residues long. Trimming pared 5 bases from V and 6 bases from J, leaving 11 bases between. The CDR3 DNA reads as TGTGCCAGCAGTAGATCCAGGGGCGAGCAGTACTTC. It is translated as CASSRSRGEQYF.

The rearrangement joins TRBV11-2 to TRBJ1-2; D uncertain. CDR1 is SGHAT, CDR2 FQNNGV, per germline. V was pared by 4 bases and J by 0 bases, with 12 bases between. This CDR3 region has 15 residues. The CDR3: CASSSRASTNYGYTF. In nucleotides, the CDR3 is TGTGCCAGCAGCTCGCGGGCCAGTACTAACTATGGCTACACCTTC.

The chain uses TRBV2 and TRBJ2-4, with a possible D match to TRBD2 (5 bases). V lost 2 bases, J lost 4 bases, and 12 bases lay in between. Germline V gene data show CDR1 as SNHLY and CDR2 as FYNNEI. The CDR3 extends over 15 amino acids. CDR3 in amino acids: CASSEMGDLKNIQYF. DNA for the CDR3: TGTGCCAGCAGTGAAATGGGAGACTTAAAAAACATTCAGTACTTC. The full variable domain, in which reference TRBV2 and TRBJ2-4 provide the parts outside the CDR3, is EPEVTQTPSHQVTQMGQEVILRCVPISNHLYFYWYRQILGQKVEFLVSFYNNEISEKSEIFDDQFSVERPDGSNFTLKIRSTKLEDSAMYFCASSEMGDLKNIQYFGAGTRLSVL.

This clone came up a few times. The chain combines TRBV10-3 with TRBJ1-5; D is uncertain. Per the germline V gene, CDR1 is ENHRY and CDR2 is SYGVKD. V was cut by 4 bases and J by 1 base, with 8 bases left in between. CDR3 length: 14 amino acids. The CDR3 DNA follows: TGTGCCATCAGTGGAGAAAAAAGCAATCAGCCCCAGCATTTT. Translated, it gives CAISGEKSNQPQHF.

The CDR3: CAWTTGTAPRDTEAFF. Here the CDR3 DNA reads TGTGCCTGGACTACTGGGACAGCACCAAGGGACACTGAAGCTTTCTTT. The rearrangement joins TRBV30 to TRBJ1-1, with 7 bases identical to TRBD1. The germline V gene has CDR1 GTSNPN and CDR2 SVGIG (reference sequence). The CDR3 consists of 16 residues. Trimming cost V 4 bases and J 3 bases; bases outside gene matches: 14. The full variable domain, completed using reference TRBV30 and TRBJ1-1, is SQTIHQWPATLVQPVGSPLSLECTVEGTSNPNLYWYRQAAGRGLQLLFYSVGIGQISSEVPQNLSASRPQDRQFILSSKKLLLSDSGFYLCAWTTGTAPRDTEAFFGQGTRLTVV.

The V gene is TRBV4-3, the J gene TRBJ1-5; D remains unclear. Trimming cost V 0 bases and J 6 bases, with 12 bases left between them. The germline CDR1 and CDR2 sequences are LGHNA and YSLEER. This CDR3 region has 15 residues. DNA of the CDR3: TGCGCCAGCAGCCAAGATTTGAGTAGGGTTCAGCCCCAGCATTTT. It yields the protein CASSQDLSRVQPQHF.